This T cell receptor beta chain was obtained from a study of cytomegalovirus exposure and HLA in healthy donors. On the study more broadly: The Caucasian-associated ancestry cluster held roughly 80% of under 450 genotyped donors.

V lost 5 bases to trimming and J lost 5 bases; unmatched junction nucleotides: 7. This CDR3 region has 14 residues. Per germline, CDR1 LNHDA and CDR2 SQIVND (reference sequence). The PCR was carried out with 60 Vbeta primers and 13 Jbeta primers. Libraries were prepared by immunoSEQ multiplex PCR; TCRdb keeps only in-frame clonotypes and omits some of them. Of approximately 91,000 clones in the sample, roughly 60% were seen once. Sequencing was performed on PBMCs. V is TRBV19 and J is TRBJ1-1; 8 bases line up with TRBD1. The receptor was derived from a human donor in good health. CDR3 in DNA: TGTGCCAGTAGTCAAGAGCAGGGGGCAACTGAAGCTTTCTTT. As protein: CASSQEQGATEAFF.